This T cell receptor (beta chain) was recorded in a study of vaccination effects on CD4 cells after COVID-19. On the study more broadly: Two convalescent pre-vaccine samples were taken 142 and 148 days post-diagnosis.

Pools of viral peptides were used by the ViraFEST assay to expand antigen-specific CD4+ T cells ahead of sequencing. Investigators separated out CD4+ T cells once around nine days of culture had passed. From March to December 2020, the person had a SARS-CoV-2 infection that was confirmed by PCR. Some clones are missing from TCRdb's copy, which holds only in-frame ones; the method was immunoSEQ multiplex PCR. This table holds under 55,000 clones, roughly 65% found once. This clone has just one count. Its antigen is currently unknown. This sample comprised CD4+ T cells from PBMCs cultured with a peptide pool, obtained before COVID-19 vaccination. The TCR originated in a human donor who had a prior SARS-CoV-2 infection.

The CDR3 DNA is TGCGCCAGCAGCCAACCCCGTCAAAATCCCTACGAGCAGTACTTC. Translation gives CASSQPRQNPYEQYF. This chain connects TRBV4-1 to TRBJ2-7; D gene ambiguous. V lost 2 bases and J lost 2, with 13 bases in between. Looked up from germline, CDR1 is MGHRA and CDR2 is YSYEKL. The CDR3 has 15 amino acids.